Listed below are T cell receptor beta chains from one sample, sequenced in a study of shared clonotypes between healthy human individuals. Measured with immunoSEQ multiplex PCR; TCRdb has only the in-frame clones, and not every one. The sample shows around 2.5 million clones, 93% of them seen only once. The sequenced sample consisted of naive CD4+ T cells from PBMCs. These receptors were collected from a young man in good health. Some clones in this sample may be carry-over from other donors' samples. Both conserved end residues are part of each CDR3. D genes are given only for firm matches. A clone size is listed for some rows: how often the clone was seen (once, few, many), or a class if it is expanded.

TRBD2	TRBV6-4	-	TRBJ2-3	TGTGCCAGCAGTGACTCGGCGGGAGGGCCAACAGATACGCAGTATTTT	CASSDSAGGPTDTQYF
-	TRBV7-2	-	TRBJ2-5	TGTGCCAGCATGGGCGGTGGAGAGACCCAGTACTTC	CASMGGGETQYF
TRBD1	TRBV10-1	-	TRBJ2-5	TGCGCCAGCAACTCCCGGGACAGGGAACAAGAGACCCAGTACTTC	CASNSRDREQETQYF
-	TRBV7-9	-	TRBJ1-5	TGTGCCAGCAGCTTAGGTATAGGGAATCAGCCCCAGCATTTT	CASSLGIGNQPQHF
-	TRBV5-1	-	TRBJ2-7	TGCGCCACAGGGGTATCCCTAGGGGGGGTGCAGTACTTC	CATGVSLGGVQYF
-	TRBV15	-	TRBJ1-5	TGTGCCACCAGCAGAGGCAATCAGCCCCAGCATTTT	CATSRGNQPQHF
-	TRBV15	-	TRBJ1-5	TGTGCCACCAGCAGAGATCCTGGGGGGAATCAGCCCCAGCATTTT	CATSRDPGGNQPQHF
TRBD1	TRBV27	-	TRBJ1-4	TGTGCCAGCAGCCCCGAGCTACAGGGGGGTGAAAAACTGTTTTTT	CASSPELQGGEKLFF
TRBD1	TRBV5-6	-	TRBJ2-3	TGTGCCAGCAGCAGACAGGGTACAGATACGCAGTATTTT	CASSRQGTDTQYF
TRBD2	TRBV7-9	-	TRBJ2-3	TGTGCCAGCAGCTATAGACTAGCGGGGAACACAGATACGCAGTATTTT	CASSYRLAGNTDTQYF
TRBD2	TRBV9	-	TRBJ2-1	TGTGCCAGCAGCTCAAGCGGGGGCTCCTACAATGAGCAGTTCTTC	CASSSSGGSYNEQFF
TRBD1	TRBV19	-	TRBJ2-5	TGTGCCAGTATTGACAGGGCGTCGGGCAAGAAAGAGACCCAGTACTTC	CASIDRASGKKETQYF
TRBD1	TRBV18	once	TRBJ1-1	TGTGCCAGCTCACCACGACAGGGTTCGGACACTGAAGCTTTCTTT	CASSPRQGSDTEAFF
-	TRBV27	-	TRBJ2-7	TGTGCCAGCAGTCAAATCAGGGGCTACGAGCAGTACTTC	CASSQIRGYEQYF
-	TRBV7-2	-	TRBJ1-5	TGTGCCAGCAGCTTAGGGGGGATCTATAGCAATCAGCCCCAGCATTTT	CASSLGGIYSNQPQHF
TRBD1	TRBV6-6	-	TRBJ2-7	TGTGCCAGCAGTTACCGACCCGACAGGGCATCCTACGAGCAGTACTTC	CASSYRPDRASYEQYF
-	TRBV7-2	-	TRBJ1-4	TGTGCCAGCAGCCAAAGTCCCCAGGGGACTAATGAAAAACTGTTTTTT	CASSQSPQGTNEKLFF
TRBD1	TRBV5-1	once	TRBJ1-3	TGCGCCAGCAGCTTTACAGGGGGAGACACTGGAAACACCATATATTTT	CASSFTGGDTGNTIYF
-	TRBV5-8	-	TRBJ2-7	TGTGCCAGCAGCTTGCAACAGGGTTCCTACGAGCAGTACTTC	CASSLQQGSYEQYF
TRBD1	TRBV18	-	TRBJ2-7	TGTGCCAGCTCACCGGGACAGGGGGCGTACGAGCAGTACTTC	CASSPGQGAYEQYF
TRBD1	TRBV5-1	-	TRBJ1-1	TGCGCCAGCAGCTACACAGGGGACCTGGGGACTGAAGCTTTCTTT	CASSYTGDLGTEAFF
-	TRBV30	-	TRBJ1-5	TGTGCCTGGAGTGTAAGGGGAGGTCAGCCCCAGCATTTT	CAWSVRGGQPQHF
-	TRBV6-1	-	TRBJ1-4	TGTGCCAGCAGTGAGAGGTCTGCAGGGGCGGGCGAAAAACTGTTTTTT	CASSERSAGAGEKLFF
-	TRBV7-8	-	TRBJ1-3	TGTGCCAGCAGCTTAGGGGGTGGGTCTGGAAACACCATATATTTT	CASSLGGGSGNTIYF
-	TRBV5-1	-	TRBJ1-1	TGCGCCAGCAGCTTGGCCCCGGGAGATGAAGCTTTCTTT	CASSLAPGDEAFF
-	TRBV27	-	TRBJ1-2	TGTGCCAGCAGCCCTGCAGGGGTTTTTCGTGGCTACACCTTC	CASSPAGVFRGYTF
-	TRBV28	-	TRBJ2-3	TGTGCCAGCAGCGCGGCAGGACACTACACAGATACGCAGTATTTT	CASSAAGHYTDTQYF
-	TRBV5-6	-	TRBJ2-7	TGTGCCAGCAGCTTGGCAGGGAACTACGAGCAGTACTTC	CASSLAGNYEQYF
-	TRBV5-5	-	TRBJ2-5	TGTGCCACCTCGCGGCTGGGCGAAGGCCAAGAGACCCAGTACTTC	CATSRLGEGQETQYF
TRBD1	TRBV7-9	-	TRBJ1-4	TGTGCCAGCAGCCAAGCGGGATACAGGGGCAGGCGTGAAAAACTGTTTTTT	CASSQAGYRGRREKLFF
TRBD1	TRBV15	-	TRBJ1-4	TGTGCCACCAGCTCCCCGGCGGGACAGGGATGGGAAAAACTGTTTTTT	CATSSPAGQGWEKLFF
-	TRBV6-5	-	TRBJ2-5	TGTGCCAGCAGACGTTCCCTATCGGAGACCCAGTACTTC	CASRRSLSETQYF
-	TRBV28	-	TRBJ1-2	TGTGCCAGCAGTTGGGATCGGGGACTCCTATCGGGCTATGGCTACACCTTC	CASSWDRGLLSGYGYTF
TRBD2	TRBV27	-	TRBJ2-7	TGTGCCAGCAGTCAATATTTCCCGGGACTAGCGGGAGGGCCCTACGAGCAGTACTTC	CASSQYFPGLAGGPYEQYF
-	TRBV28	-	TRBJ2-7	TGTGCCAGCAGTTATTACGGGGGTGGCTACGAGCAGTACTTC	CASSYYGGGYEQYF
TRBD1	TRBV7-9	-	TRBJ1-2	TGTGCCAGCAGCCCCCGGCCTGGGACAGCGTCGGATGGCTACACCTTC	CASSPRPGTASDGYTF
TRBD1	TRBV6-5	-	TRBJ1-5	TGTGCCAGCAGTTCAGGACAGGGTCTGCCCCAGCATTTT	CASSSGQGLPQHF
TRBD2	TRBV19	once	TRBJ2-7	TGTGCCAGTACGGGACTAGCGGGAGGTGTCCACGAGCAGTACTTC	CASTGLAGGVHEQYF
-	TRBV10-3	-	TRBJ1-6	TGTGCCATCAGGAGGGGGGAGGGCAATTCACCCCTCCACTTT	CAIRRGEGNSPLHF
-	TRBV5-6	-	TRBJ1-3	TGTGCCAGCAGCTTCCGTGGAAACACCATATATTTT	CASSFRGNTIYF
TRBD2	TRBV7-2	-	TRBJ2-7	TGTGCCAGCAGCTTAAGGACTAGCGGCTACGAGCAGTACTTC	CASSLRTSGYEQYF